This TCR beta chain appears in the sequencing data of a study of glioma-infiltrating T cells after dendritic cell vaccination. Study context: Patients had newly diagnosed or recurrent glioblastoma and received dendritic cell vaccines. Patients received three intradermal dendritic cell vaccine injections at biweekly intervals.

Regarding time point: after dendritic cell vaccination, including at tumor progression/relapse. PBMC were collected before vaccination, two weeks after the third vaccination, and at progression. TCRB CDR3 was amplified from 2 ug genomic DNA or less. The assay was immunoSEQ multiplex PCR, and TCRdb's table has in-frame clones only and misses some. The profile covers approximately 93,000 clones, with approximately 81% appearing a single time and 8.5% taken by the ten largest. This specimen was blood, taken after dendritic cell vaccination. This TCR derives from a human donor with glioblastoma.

CDR3 in amino acids: CASSPGHKNTEAFF. CDR3 bases: TGTGCCAGCAGCCCGGGACATAAGAACACTGAAGCTTTCTTT. This chain uses TRBV13 with TRBJ1-1, with D tentatively TRBD1 (6 bases). Trimming shortened V by 5 bases and J by 1 base, and 11 bases separated the two germline ends. The CDR3 covers 14 residues. Germline CDR1 reads PRHDT; CDR2 reads FYEKMQ (reference sequence).